These 18 T cell receptor beta chains were sequenced from one sample in a study of cytomegalovirus exposure and HLA in healthy donors. PCR amplification relied on 60 Vbeta primers (plus 13 Jbeta primers). Assay: immunoSEQ multiplex PCR; the TCRdb copy retains only in-frame clones and omits some. The sample contains about 94,000 clones, around four fifths of which appear only once. The sequenced sample consisted of PBMCs. Every receptor here comes from a man aged 35-49 years in good health and CMV-seropositive.

The chain employs TRBV7-8 and TRBJ2-1, with 11 bases fitting TRBD2. The ends lost 5 bases at V and 8 bases at J; junction bases unmatched: 5. Germline loops: CDR1 SGHVS, CDR2 FQNEAQ. The CDR3 extends over 14 amino acids. DNA for the CDR3: TGTGCCAGCAGCCCGACTAGCGGGGTCGATGAGCAGTTCTTC. It is translated as CASSPTSGVDEQFF.

This clone has only a few counts. The chain uses TRBV7-2 and TRBJ1-3; TRBD1 agrees at 8 bases. CDR1 is SGHTA and CDR2 is FQGNSA in the germline V gene. The J segment lost 0 bases and the V segment lost 5 bases, leaving 6 bases of the junction unmatched. This CDR3 has 16 amino acids. The CDR3 here is CASSPRTGNSGNTIYF. CDR3 sequence (DNA): TGTGCCAGCAGCCCGCGGACAGGGAACTCTGGAAACACCATATATTTT. Filled out from reference TRBV7-2 and TRBJ1-3, the complete variable domain reads GAGVSQSPSNKVTEKGKDVELRCDPISGHTALYWYRQSLGQGLEFLIYFQGNSAPDKSGLPSDRFSAERTGGSVSTLTIQRTQQEDSAVYLCASSPRTGNSGNTIYFGEGSWLTVV.

This rearrangement joins TRBV2 to TRBJ2-5; 10 bases fit TRBD2. Germline V gives CDR1 SNHLY, CDR2 FYNNEI. CDR3 size: 14 residues. The trim removed 10 bases at V and 1 base at J, leaving 6 bases unmatched. CDR3 protein: CANVAGGAQETQYF. The CDR3 DNA follows: TGTGCCAATGTAGCGGGGGGCGCCCAAGAGACCCAGTACTTC.

V gene TRBV5-1 combines with J gene TRBJ1-5; 8 bases map to TRBD1. Germline CDR1 and CDR2: SGHRS and YFSETQ. CDR3 length: 16 amino acids. The trim removed 2 bases at V and 6 bases at J, leaving 10 bases unmatched. CDR3 sequence reads: CASSFGEAGGGQPQHF. As DNA, the CDR3 is TGCGCCAGCAGCTTCGGGGAGGCAGGGGGCGGTCAGCCCCAGCATTTT.

J is TRBJ2-7 and V is TRBV10-2, with 9 bases aligning to TRBD1. Germline V lookup: CDR1 WSHSY, CDR2 SAAADI. J lost 2 bases, V lost 8 bases, and 4 bases had no gene match. The CDR3 has 13 residues. The CDR3 sequence: CASGGQGPYEQYF. The CDR3 DNA sequence: TGCGCCAGCGGGGGACAGGGACCCTACGAGCAGTACTTC.

The rearrangement joins TRBV7-3 to TRBJ2-3; a weak D match, TRBD1 (5 bases). The CDR3 sequence is 13 residues long. Trimming stripped 6 bases from V and 8 bases from J, with 15 bases between. Germline CDR1 and CDR2: SGHTA and FQGTGA. The CDR3 coding sequence is TGTGCCAGCAGTTCAACACTTAGGGGTACGCAGTATTTT. Amino acid sequence: CASSSTLRGTQYF.

Points on this clone: Other DNA sequences in the same sample also yield this CDR3. The chain couples TRBV4-3 to TRBJ2-1; D might be TRBD2 (5 bases). V lost 1 base, J lost 9 bases, and 10 bases lay in between. CDR1 and CDR2 from the germline V gene are LGHNA and YSLEER. There are 13 residues in the CDR3. The CDR3 sequence is CASSQGLAGEQFF. The DNA of the CDR3 is TGCGCCAGCAGCCAAGGGCTAGCCGGTGAGCAGTTCTTC.

This clone was found a few times. This chain joins TRBV7-9 and TRBJ2-2; 8 bases match TRBD1. V shed 1 base, J shed 4 bases, and the junction held 2 bases outside the gene matches. Looked up from germline, CDR1 is SEHNR and CDR2 is FQNEAQ (reference sequence). This CDR3 region has 15 residues. The DNA for the CDR3 is TGTGCCAGCAGCTTAGACACAGGGGGCACCGGGGAGCTGTTTTTT. It encodes CASSLDTGGTGELFF.

The gene calls are TRBV5-1 and TRBJ2-3, with D possibly TRBD1 on 5 matching bases. There are 15 residues in the CDR3. Trimming took off 1 base at V and 1 base at J, with 10 bases between the two ends. CDR1 SGHRS and CDR2 YFSETQ come from the germline V gene. CDR3: CASSLIPTGTDTQYF. In DNA, the CDR3 is TGCGCCAGCAGCTTGATTCCGACAGGCACAGATACGCAGTATTTT.

The chain carries TRBV4-2 and TRBJ2-5; 8 bases fit TRBD1. After removal of 0 bases from V and 5 bases from J, the junction contained 8 bases not matched to a gene. Germline CDR1 LGHNA, CDR2 YNFKEQ. CDR3 size: 16 residues. The DNA for the CDR3 is TGTGCCAGCAGCCAAGAGGGGACTGACAGGGGTGAGACCCAGTACTTC. Translation: CASSQEGTDRGETQYF.

CDR3 region: CASSEFAGDINEQFF. The CDR3 nucleotides are TGCGCCAGCAGTGAGTTTGCGGGAGATATCAATGAGCAGTTCTTC. The V gene is TRBV10-1, the J gene TRBJ2-1, with 7 bases lining up with TRBD2. This CDR3 region has 15 residues. V lost 1 base, J lost 6 bases, and 6 bases stayed unmatched. Germline V gene lookup returns CDR1 WNHNN and CDR2 SYGVQD (reference sequence).

The chain employs TRBV7-9 and TRBJ2-7, with TRBD1 identical over 9 bases. Germline values: CDR1 SEHNR, CDR2 FQNEAQ (reference sequence). Losses at the gene ends were 2 bases for V and 5 bases for J; bases not matched to a gene: 1. The CDR3 is 13 amino acids. CDR3 amino acids: CASSLRTGDEQYF. CDR3 nucleotide sequence: TGTGCCAGCAGCTTAAGGACAGGGGACGAGCAGTACTTC.

The V gene is TRBV18, the J gene TRBJ2-1; D gene uncertain. V was pared by 0 bases and J by 6 bases, with 3 bases between. This CDR3 region has 12 residues. CDR1 KGHSH and CDR2 LQKENI come from the germline V gene. DNA for the CDR3: TGTGCCAGCTCACCACCGGCCAATGAGCAGTTCTTC. Its protein is CASSPPANEQFF. Supplemented by reference TRBV18 and TRBJ2-1, the full variable domain reads NAGVMQNPRHLVRRRGQEARLRCSPMKGHSHVYWYRQLPEEGLKFMVYLQKENIIDESGMPKERFSAEFPKEGPSILRIQQVVRGDSAAYFCASSPPANEQFFGPGTRLTVL.

V gene TRBV6-6 combines with J gene TRBJ2-3, with TRBD2 matching over 7 bases. J gave up 6 bases and V 0 bases, and 3 bases lay outside the gene matches. Germline CDR1 MNHNY, CDR2 SVGAGI (reference sequence). The CDR3 is made up of 14 amino acids. The DNA for the CDR3 is TGTGCCAGCAGTTACTCGAGGCGGGGGGATACGCAGTATTTT. Protein sequence: CASSYSRRGDTQYF.

For this clone: One end of the junction is discordant with germline, which a read error may explain. The chain uses TRBV10-3 and TRBJ2-7, with D maybe TRBD2 (5 bases). This CDR3 contains 14 residues. Germline assignment: CDR1 ENHRY and CDR2 SYGVKD. CDR3 amino acids: CAITSGLSSYEQCF. In nucleotides, the CDR3 is TGTGCCATCACCTCCGGACTGAGCTCCTACGAGCAGTGCTTC.

The rearrangement links TRBV2 to TRBJ2-5; 12 bases fit TRBD1. CDR3 length equals 15 residues. The J segment lost 5 bases and the V segment lost 5 bases, leaving 6 bases of the junction unmatched. Germline V CDR1 and CDR2: SNHLY, FYNNEI. The CDR3 DNA reads as TGTGCCAGCAGTACCGGGACAGGGGGCAGGGAGACCCAGTACTTC. Its translation: CASSTGTGGRETQYF.

The V and J genes are TRBV27 and TRBJ2-7; the match to TRBD2 covers 11 bases. The CDR3 is made up of 14 amino acids. V was pared by 8 bases and J by 1 base, with 4 bases of the junction left unmatched. Germline V gives CDR1 MNHEY, CDR2 SMNVEV (reference sequence). CDR3 region: CASPGTSGSYEQYF. The CDR3 bases are TGTGCCAGCCCTGGGACTAGCGGTTCCTACGAGCAGTACTTC.

A few counts support this clone. The chain uses TRBV29-1 and TRBJ1-2; D is possibly TRBD1 (5 bases). The V gene's germline CDR1 is SQVTM and CDR2 ANQGSEA. The V gene lost 6 bases and the J gene lost 8 bases, with 10 bases spanning the gap. The CDR3 runs 10 residues. The CDR3 bases are TGCAGCGTGGAGGGGAGCGGCTACACCTTC. Protein sequence: CSVEGSGYTF.